Listed here are 30 T cell receptor beta chains from one sample, sequenced in a study of blood T cell repertoires in COVID-19. Clones were sequenced by immunoSEQ multiplex PCR, and TCRdb holds only the in-frame ones, with some missing. The table has a few hundred thousand clones, about 80% seen once. Sequenced input: peripheral blood. Receptor source: a man aged 30 to 39 who had recovered from COVID-19.

J is TRBJ2-2 and V is TRBV5-4, with 7 bases matching TRBD2. CDR1 SGHNT and CDR2 YYREEE come from the germline V gene (reference sequence). CDR3 length: 16 amino acids. With V trimmed by 4 bases and J by 5 bases, 11 bases remained unmatched. CDR3 nucleotides: TGTGCCAGCAGCCCCCAACCGGGGGGATTGACCGGGGAGCTGTTTTTT. Its translation is CASSPQPGGLTGELFF.

The CDR3 reads CASAQAGAGYTF. In nucleotides, the CDR3 is TGTGCCAGCGCCCAAGCGGGCGCAGGCTACACCTTC. V gene TRBV6-6 combines with J gene TRBJ1-2, with unresolved D. The germline CDR1 and CDR2 sequences are MNHNY and SVGAGI (reference sequence). V was shortened by 8 bases and J by 8 bases, with 15 bases between the two germline ends. The CDR3 contains 12 residues.

This clone was seen a single time. This chain connects TRBV18 to TRBJ1-2, with D unclear. V was pared by 2 bases and J by 4 bases, with 11 bases between. The CDR3 has 14 residues. Germline assignment: CDR1 KGHSH and CDR2 LQKENI. This CDR3 reads CASSPSSQSYGYTF. DNA of the CDR3: TGTGCCAGCTCACCATCTAGTCAGTCCTATGGCTACACCTTC.

This clone was picked up a small number of times. This rearrangement joins TRBV29-1 to TRBJ1-1; D unresolved. The CDR3 has 13 residues. CDR1 is SQVTM and CDR2 is ANQGSEA in the germline V gene. Trimming shortened V by 3 bases and J by 8 bases, and 16 bases separated the two germline ends. DNA of the CDR3: TGCAGCGTTGACGCCGGGGTCACTCGGGAAGCTTTCTTT. This translates into CSVDAGVTREAFF.

The chain uses TRBV7-7 and TRBJ2-2; D is ambiguous. The length of the CDR3 is 13 residues. CDR1 and CDR2 from the germline V gene are SSHAT and FNYEAQ (reference sequence). V dropped 2 bases and J dropped 5 bases, with 6 bases sitting between them. The CDR3 loop is CASSLTGTGELFF. DNA of the CDR3: TGTGCCAGCAGCTTAACGGGTACCGGGGAGCTGTTTTTT.

The chain combines TRBV4-1 with TRBJ1-2, with D possibly being TRBD1 (5 bases). The germline V gene has CDR1 MGHRA and CDR2 YSYEKL. V was clipped by 0 bases and J by 9 bases, with 17 bases between them. This CDR3 comprises 15 residues. As DNA, the CDR3 is TGCGCCAGCAGCCAAGATGGAACCAGGGAAGCGAGCTACACCTTC. Its translation is CASSQDGTREASYTF.

The chain links TRBV19 to TRBJ1-5, with a tentative D call TRBD1 (5 bases). Per the germline V gene, CDR1 is LNHDA and CDR2 is SQIVND (reference sequence). V lost 6 bases to trimming and J lost 7 bases, with 13 bases between them. The CDR3 has 13 residues. CDR3 coding DNA: TGTGCCAGTAGCACCCAGGGTCCCCAGCCCCAGCATTTT. As protein: CASSTQGPQPQHF.

This clone occurred once. The CDR3 DNA sequence: TGTGCCAGCAGCGTAAACAGGGACAATGAGCAGTTCTTC. This sequence encodes CASSVNRDNEQFF. This chain links TRBV9 with TRBJ2-1; a possible D gene is TRBD1 (6 bases). The V and J ends lost 1 base and 5 bases respectively, with 7 bases between them. Looked up from germline, CDR1 is SGDLS and CDR2 is YYNGEE. This CDR3 is 13 amino acids long.

The V and J genes are TRBV4-1 and TRBJ2-5; perhaps TRBD1 as D (6 bases). The V gene's germline CDR1 is MGHRA and CDR2 YSYEKL. This CDR3 has 15 amino acids. V lost 3 bases and J lost 2, with 13 bases in between. This CDR3 reads CASSQKRTVQETQYF. The DNA for the CDR3 is TGCGCCAGCAGCCAGAAGCGGACAGTGCAAGAGACCCAGTACTTC.

The gene calls are TRBV9 and TRBJ2-5; D might be TRBD1 (5 bases). This CDR3 spans 13 amino acids. The germline V gene has CDR1 SGDLS and CDR2 YYNGEE. The V gene lost 3 bases and the J gene lost 5 bases, with 11 bases spanning the gap. As DNA, the CDR3 is TGTGCCAGCAGCGAGACAGTAGGGGAGACCCAGTACTTC. Amino acids: CASSETVGETQYF.

J is TRBJ1-2 and V is TRBV5-5, with TRBD1 as a possible D gene (6 bases). Germline loops: CDR1 SGHKS, CDR2 YYEKEE (reference sequence). The CDR3 sequence is 14 residues long. Trimming took off 2 bases at V and 8 bases at J, with 16 bases between the two ends. The DNA for the CDR3 is TGTGCCAGCAGCTTAGTCGACAGGACTAGGGGCTACACCTTC. Amino acid sequence: CASSLVDRTRGYTF. The variable domain in full, completed from reference TRBV5-5 and TRBJ1-2, reads DAGVTQSPTHLIKTRGQQVTLRCSPISGHKSVSWYQQVLGQGPQFIFQYYEKEERGRGNFPDRFSARQFPNYSSELNVNALLLGDSALYLCASSLVDRTRGYTFGSGTRLTVV.

The chain combines TRBV15 with TRBJ2-3; perhaps TRBD1 as D (6 bases). V was cut by 5 bases and J by 0 bases, with 12 bases left in between. CDR1 is LNHNV, CDR2 YYDKDF, per germline (reference sequence). CDR3 size: 15 residues. For the CDR3, the DNA is TGTGCCACCAGCGGGGGCTCGACTAGCACAGATACGCAGTATTTT. Translation gives CATSGGSTSTDTQYF. The full variable domain, rest sourced from reference TRBV15 and TRBJ2-3, is DAMVIQNPRYQVTQFGKPVTLSCSQTLNHNVMYWYQQKSSQAPKLLFHYYDKDFNNEADTPDNFQSRRPNTSFCFLDIRSPGLGDTAMYLCATSGGSTSTDTQYFGPGTRLTVL.

The chain carries TRBV18 and TRBJ2-7; D call uncertain. The CDR3 sequence is 13 residues long. The V end lost 0 bases, the J end lost 3 bases, and 6 bases lay between the germline ends. Germline CDR1 reads KGHSH; CDR2 reads LQKENI. Here the CDR3 DNA reads TGTGCCAGCTCACCACCGAACAGCTACGAGCAGTACGTC. Translated, it gives CASSPPNSYEQYV.

This chain links TRBV7-9 with TRBJ2-1; maybe TRBD2 (5 bases). Trimming removed 5 bases at V and 2 bases at J, with 13 bases between. Germline V gives CDR1 SEHNR, CDR2 FQNEAQ (reference sequence). There are 15 residues in the CDR3. The CDR3 nucleotides are TGTGCCAGCAGCCGAGCATGGAGGACCTACAATGAGCAGTTCTTC. Residues: CASSRAWRTYNEQFF.

This clone was seen just once. V usage is TRBV7-2 and J usage is TRBJ2-1, with D uncertain. Germline V lookup: CDR1 SGHTA, CDR2 FQGNSA. The ends were cut back, 3 bases at V and 8 bases at J, with 8 bases in the middle. The CDR3 is made up of 12 amino acids. The CDR3 nucleotides read TGTGCCAGCAGCTTCATGCGTGATGAGCAGTTCTTC. This codes for CASSFMRDEQFF.

The chain employs TRBV9 and TRBJ2-2; 14 bases are shared with TRBD2. The J segment lost 3 bases and the V segment lost 5 bases, leaving 0 bases of the junction unmatched. Germline V gene data show CDR1 as SGDLS and CDR2 as YYNGEE. The CDR3 loop spans 15 amino acids. The CDR3 nucleotides are TGTGCCAGCAGGGGACTAGCGGGGGACACCGGGGAGCTGTTTTTT. Its protein is CASRGLAGDTGELFF.

This sequence joins TRBV9 and TRBJ2-5; D unresolved. V was pared by 0 bases and J by 3 bases, with 9 bases between. This CDR3 comprises 14 residues. The germline V gene encodes CDR1 SGDLS and CDR2 YYNGEE. CDR3 sequence (DNA): TGTGCCAGCAGCGTAGACTCCACGGAAGAGACCCAGTACTTC. Amino acid sequence: CASSVDSTEETQYF.

This chain links TRBV27 with TRBJ2-2, with D maybe TRBD1 (5 bases). The V end lost 2 bases, the J end lost 3 bases, and 10 bases lay between the germline ends. The CDR3 sequence is 15 residues long. Germline V gene data show CDR1 as MNHEY and CDR2 as SMNVEV (reference sequence). CDR3 in amino acids: CASSLRGLDTGELFF. CDR3 DNA: TGTGCCAGCAGTTTAAGGGGATTGGACACCGGGGAGCTGTTTTTT.

The chain uses TRBV7-9 and TRBJ1-2, with TRBD1 matching over 7 bases. The length of the CDR3 is 13 residues. CDR1 is SEHNR and CDR2 is FQNEAQ in the germline V gene (reference sequence). Losses at the gene ends were 5 bases for V and 7 bases for J; bases not matched to a gene: 7. CDR3 sequence: CASSQDRLSGYTF. In DNA form, the CDR3 reads TGTGCCAGCAGCCAGGACAGGCTCTCTGGCTACACCTTC.

This chain links TRBV10-2 with TRBJ1-2; no firm D call. This CDR3 comprises 12 residues. Germline assignment: CDR1 WSHSY and CDR2 SAAADI. V gave up 3 bases and J gave up 4 bases, with 6 bases separating them. The CDR3 here is CASSDSVYGYTF. CDR3 bases: TGCGCCAGCAGTGACAGTGTCTATGGCTACACCTTC.

The V call is TRBV5-4, the J call TRBJ1-3; a weak D match, TRBD1 (6 bases). Germline CDR1 SGHNT, CDR2 YYREEE (reference sequence). The V end was cut by 4 bases, the J end by 3 bases, with 14 bases between. This CDR3 contains 15 residues. The chain's CDR3 is CASSPAGASGNTIYF. CDR3 nucleotides: TGTGCCAGCAGCCCGGCGGGGGCGAGTGGAAACACCATATATTTT.

V gene TRBV3-1 (or the pseudogene TRBV3-2) combines with J gene TRBJ1-3; 7 nucleotides line up with TRBD1. V was pared by 1 base and J by 0 bases, with 6 bases of the junction left unmatched. The CDR3 spans 17 residues. Germline-derived CDR1 and CDR2 are LGHDT and YNNKEL (reference sequence). The CDR3, as DNA: TGTGCCAGCAGCCAAGCGGGACAGTTACCCTCTGGAAACACCATATATTTT. Amino acid sequence: CASSQAGQLPSGNTIYF.

The gene calls are TRBV10-3 and TRBJ2-2, with TRBD1 matching over 9 bases. Germline V lookup: CDR1 ENHRY, CDR2 SYGVKD. V lost 4 bases to trimming and J lost 6 bases; unmatched junction nucleotides: 6. This CDR3 comprises 15 residues. The CDR3 nucleotides read TGTGCCATCAGTGGGGGACAGGGTCGGGCCGGGGAGCTGTTTTTT. Translating gives CAISGGQGRAGELFF.

The rearrangement joins TRBV9 to TRBJ2-3; 8 nucleotides match TRBD2. The trim removed 0 bases at V and 6 bases at J, leaving 6 bases unmatched. The length of the CDR3 is 15 residues. In germline, CDR1 is SGDLS, CDR2 YYNGEE. In DNA, the CDR3 is TGTGCCAGCAGCGTAGTTAGCGGGGCCCCCGATACGCAGTATTTT. This sequence encodes CASSVVSGAPDTQYF.

This clone was found many times. The chain carries TRBV4-1 and TRBJ1-6; D unresolved. CDR1 is MGHRA, CDR2 YSYEKL, per germline. This CDR3 spans 17 amino acids. The V gene lost 3 bases and the J gene lost 6 bases, with 18 bases spanning the gap. The CDR3 DNA sequence: TGCGCCAGCAGCCAGACAATCGTGCGGGGTATTAATTCACCCCTCCACTTT. Translation gives CASSQTIVRGINSPLHF.

This clone is a singleton in its sample. The V and J genes are TRBV7-2 and TRBJ2-3, with 7 bases fitting TRBD2. The V and J ends lost 5 bases and 1 base, in that order; junction bases with no gene match: 6. The germline gives CDR1 SGHTA, CDR2 FQGNSA. The CDR3 extends over 15 amino acids. The CDR3 DNA sequence: TGTGCCAGCAGCCCCCGGACTAGACGCACAGATACGCAGTATTTT. Translation: CASSPRTRRTDTQYF.

The chain employs TRBV5-1 and TRBJ1-6; D perhaps matches TRBD1 (5 bases). From germline, CDR1 is SGHRS and CDR2 YFSETQ. The CDR3 contains 14 residues. With 5 bases removed from V and 8 bases from J, the gap between germline ends came to 14 bases. The CDR3 DNA is TGCGCCAGCAGAACCGGGACGGGGGATTCACCCCTCCACTTT. Translated: CASRTGTGDSPLHF.

V gene TRBV6-1 combines with J gene TRBJ1-6; possibly TRBD1 for D (6 bases). The CDR3 runs to 16 residues. Germline CDR1 and CDR2: MNHNS and SASEGT. V was clipped by 0 bases and J by 10 bases, with 16 bases between them. The CDR3 DNA is TGTGCCAGCAGTGAAGCTATGGGGGCACCGCGGTCACCCCTCCACTTT. Residues: CASSEAMGAPRSPLHF.

This clone was seen more than once but under ten times. The chain couples TRBV5-8 to TRBJ2-2; D not resolved. Between the trimmed V and J ends, which lost 3 bases and 4 bases, there was a span of 7 bases. The CDR3 has 13 residues. The germline V gene has CDR1 SGHTS and CDR2 YDEGEE. The CDR3 reads CASSYGLTGELFF. In DNA, the CDR3 is TGTGCCAGCAGCTACGGTCTCACCGGGGAGCTGTTTTTT.

The chain recombines TRBV6-5 with TRBJ2-1; D possibly corresponds to TRBD1 (6 bases). The length of the CDR3 is 14 residues. With 6 bases removed from V and 2 bases from J, the gap between germline ends came to 11 bases. The V gene's germline CDR1 is MNHEY and CDR2 SVGAGI. CDR3 sequence (DNA): TGTGCCAGCAGGGGGGACACAACCTACAATGAGCAGTTCTTC. Its translation: CASRGDTTYNEQFF.